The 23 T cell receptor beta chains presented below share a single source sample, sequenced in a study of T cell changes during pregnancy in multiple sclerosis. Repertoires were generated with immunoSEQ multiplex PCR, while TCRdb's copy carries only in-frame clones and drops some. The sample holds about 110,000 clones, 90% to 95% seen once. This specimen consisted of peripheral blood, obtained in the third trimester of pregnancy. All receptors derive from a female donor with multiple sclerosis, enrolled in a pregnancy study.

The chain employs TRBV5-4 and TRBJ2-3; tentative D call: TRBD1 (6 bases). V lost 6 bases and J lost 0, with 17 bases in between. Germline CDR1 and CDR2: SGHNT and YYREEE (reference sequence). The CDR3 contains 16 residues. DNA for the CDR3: TGTGCCAGCACCCGGGACAACTTCTTTAGCACAGATACGCAGTATTTT. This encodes CASTRDNFFSTDTQYF.

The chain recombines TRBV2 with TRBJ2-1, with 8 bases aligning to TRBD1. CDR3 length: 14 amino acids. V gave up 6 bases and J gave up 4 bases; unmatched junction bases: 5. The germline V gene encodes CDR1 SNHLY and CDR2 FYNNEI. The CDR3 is CASRDRDYYNEQFF. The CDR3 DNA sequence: TGTGCCAGCAGGGACAGGGATTATTACAATGAGCAGTTCTTC.

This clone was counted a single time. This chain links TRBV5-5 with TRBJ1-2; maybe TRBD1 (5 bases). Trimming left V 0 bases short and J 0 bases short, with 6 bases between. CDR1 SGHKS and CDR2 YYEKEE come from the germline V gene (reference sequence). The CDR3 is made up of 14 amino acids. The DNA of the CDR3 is TGTGCCAGCAGCTTGGTGACAGCTAACTATGGCTACACCTTC. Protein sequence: CASSLVTANYGYTF.

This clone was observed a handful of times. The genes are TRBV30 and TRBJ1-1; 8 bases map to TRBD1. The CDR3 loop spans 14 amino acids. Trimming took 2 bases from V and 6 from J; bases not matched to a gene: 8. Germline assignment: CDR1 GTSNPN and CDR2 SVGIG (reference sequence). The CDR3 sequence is CAWSLDRVMSEAFF. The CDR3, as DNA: TGTGCCTGGAGTCTGGACAGGGTGATGTCTGAAGCTTTCTTT.

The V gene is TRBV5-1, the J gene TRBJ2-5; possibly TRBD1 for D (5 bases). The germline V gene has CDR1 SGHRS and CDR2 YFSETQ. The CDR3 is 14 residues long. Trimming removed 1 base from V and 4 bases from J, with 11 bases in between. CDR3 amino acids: CASSLSTQGETQYF. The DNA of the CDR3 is TGCGCCAGCAGCTTGAGTACCCAGGGAGAGACCCAGTACTTC.

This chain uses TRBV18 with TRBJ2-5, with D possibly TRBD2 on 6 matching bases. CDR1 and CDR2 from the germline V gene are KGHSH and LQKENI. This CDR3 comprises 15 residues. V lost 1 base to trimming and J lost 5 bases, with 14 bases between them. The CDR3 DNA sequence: TGTGCCAGCTCACCACTGAACGGGGGTTTGGAGACCCAGTACTTC. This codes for CASSPLNGGLETQYF. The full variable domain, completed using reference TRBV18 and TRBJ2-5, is NAGVMQNPRHLVRRRGQEARLRCSPMKGHSHVYWYRQLPEEGLKFMVYLQKENIIDESGMPKERFSAEFPKEGPSILRIQQVVRGDSAAYFCASSPLNGGLETQYFGPGTRLLVL.

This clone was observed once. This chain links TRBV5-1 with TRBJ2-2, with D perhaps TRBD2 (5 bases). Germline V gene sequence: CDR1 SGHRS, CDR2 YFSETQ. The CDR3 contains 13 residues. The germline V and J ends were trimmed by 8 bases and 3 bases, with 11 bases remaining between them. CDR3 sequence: CASGYGDTGELFF. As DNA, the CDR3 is TGCGCCAGTGGTTACGGGGACACCGGGGAGCTGTTTTTT.

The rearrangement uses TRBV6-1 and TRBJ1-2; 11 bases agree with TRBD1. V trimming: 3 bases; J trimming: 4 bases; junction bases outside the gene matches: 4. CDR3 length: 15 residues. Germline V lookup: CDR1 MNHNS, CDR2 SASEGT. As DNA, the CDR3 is TGTGCCAGCAGTGAGGGGACAGGGGGTGGCTATGGCTACACCTTC. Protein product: CASSEGTGGGYGYTF.

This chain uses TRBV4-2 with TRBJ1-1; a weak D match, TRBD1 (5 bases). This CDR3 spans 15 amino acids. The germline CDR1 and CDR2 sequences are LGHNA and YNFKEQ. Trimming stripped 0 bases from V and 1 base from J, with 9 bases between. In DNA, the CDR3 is TGTGCCAGCAGCCAAGAGGGGGGAGAGAACACTGAAGCTTTCTTT. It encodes CASSQEGGENTEAFF.

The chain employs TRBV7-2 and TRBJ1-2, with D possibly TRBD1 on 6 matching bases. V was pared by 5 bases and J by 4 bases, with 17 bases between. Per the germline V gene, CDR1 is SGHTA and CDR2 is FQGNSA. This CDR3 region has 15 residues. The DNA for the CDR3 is TGTGCCAGCAGCCTCCTCAGGGGAGAAGGCTATGGCTACACCTTC. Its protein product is CASSLLRGEGYGYTF. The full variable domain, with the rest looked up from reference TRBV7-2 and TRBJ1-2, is GAGVSQSPSNKVTEKGKDVELRCDPISGHTALYWYRQSLGQGLEFLIYFQGNSAPDKSGLPSDRFSAERTGGSVSTLTIQRTQQEDSAVYLCASSLLRGEGYGYTFGSGTRLTVV.

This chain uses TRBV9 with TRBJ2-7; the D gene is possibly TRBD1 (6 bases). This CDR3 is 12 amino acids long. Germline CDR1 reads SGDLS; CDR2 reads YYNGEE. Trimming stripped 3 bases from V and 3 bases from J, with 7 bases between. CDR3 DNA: TGTGCCAGCAGCGCGACAGGCTACGAGCAGTACTTC. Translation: CASSATGYEQYF.

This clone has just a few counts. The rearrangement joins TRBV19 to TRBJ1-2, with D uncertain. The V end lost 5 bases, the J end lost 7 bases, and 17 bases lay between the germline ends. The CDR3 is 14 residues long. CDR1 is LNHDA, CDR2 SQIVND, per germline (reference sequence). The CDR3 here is CASSHGGRSFGYTF. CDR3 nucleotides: TGTGCCAGTAGTCATGGAGGTCGGTCGTTTGGCTACACCTTC. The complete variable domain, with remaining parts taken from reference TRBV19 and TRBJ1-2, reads DGGITQSPKYLFRKEGQNVTLSCEQNLNHDAMYWYRQDPGQGLRLIYYSQIVNDFQKGDIAEGYSVSREKKESFPLTVTSAQKNPTAFYLCASSHGGRSFGYTFGSGTRLTVV.

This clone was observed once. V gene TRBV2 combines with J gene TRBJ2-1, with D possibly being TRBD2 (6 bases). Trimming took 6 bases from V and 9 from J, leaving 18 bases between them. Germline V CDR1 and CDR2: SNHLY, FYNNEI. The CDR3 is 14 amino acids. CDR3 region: CASSYASVGGEQFF. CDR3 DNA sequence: TGTGCCAGCAGCTATGCTAGCGTCGGAGGTGAGCAGTTCTTC. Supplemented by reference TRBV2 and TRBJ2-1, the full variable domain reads EPEVTQTPSHQVTQMGQEVILRCVPISNHLYFYWYRQILGQKVEFLVSFYNNEISEKSEIFDDQFSVERPDGSNFTLKIRSTKLEDSAMYFCASSYASVGGEQFFGPGTRLTVL.

CDR3 region: CASSVGTGGAGTEAFF. The CDR3 coding sequence is TGTGCCAGCAGCGTTGGGACAGGGGGCGCGGGCACTGAAGCTTTCTTT. The chain joins TRBV5-4 to TRBJ1-1, with TRBD1 identical over 12 bases. CDR1 is SGHNT and CDR2 is YYREEE in the germline V gene (reference sequence). This CDR3 spans 16 amino acids. J was trimmed by 4 bases and V by 4 bases; bases with no gene match: 8.

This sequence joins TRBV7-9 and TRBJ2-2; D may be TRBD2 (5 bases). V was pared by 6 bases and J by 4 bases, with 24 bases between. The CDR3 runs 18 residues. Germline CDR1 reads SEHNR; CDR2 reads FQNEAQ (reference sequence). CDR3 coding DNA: TGTGCCAGCAGGCCATTACCCCGATGGACTTCACCCACCGGGGAGCTGTTTTTT. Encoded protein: CASRPLPRWTSPTGELFF.

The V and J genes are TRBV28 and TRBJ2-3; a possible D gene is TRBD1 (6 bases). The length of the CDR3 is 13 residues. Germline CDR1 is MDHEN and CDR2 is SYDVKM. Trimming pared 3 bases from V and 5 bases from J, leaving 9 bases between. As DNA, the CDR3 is TGTGCCAGCAGTTTTTTCAGGGGAGATACGCAGTATTTT. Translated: CASSFFRGDTQYF.

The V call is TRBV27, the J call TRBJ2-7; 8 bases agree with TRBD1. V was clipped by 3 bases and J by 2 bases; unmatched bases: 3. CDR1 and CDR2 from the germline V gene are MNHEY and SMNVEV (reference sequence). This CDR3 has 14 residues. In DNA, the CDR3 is TGTGCCAGCAGTTTCTCCAGGGGGCCCTACGAGCAGTACTTC. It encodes CASSFSRGPYEQYF.

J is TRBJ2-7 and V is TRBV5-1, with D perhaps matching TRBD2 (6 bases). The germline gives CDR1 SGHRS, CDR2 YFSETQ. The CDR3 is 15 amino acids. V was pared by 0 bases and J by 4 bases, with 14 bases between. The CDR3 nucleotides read TGCGCCAGCAGCTTGGTGGCAGGGACTCTTTACGAGCAGTACTTC. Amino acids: CASSLVAGTLYEQYF.

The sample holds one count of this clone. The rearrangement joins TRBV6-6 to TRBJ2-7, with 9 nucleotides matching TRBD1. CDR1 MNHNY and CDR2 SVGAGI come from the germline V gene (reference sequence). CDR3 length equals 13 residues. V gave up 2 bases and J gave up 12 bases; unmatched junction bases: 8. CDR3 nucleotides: TGTGCCAGCAGTTACCGGGACAGGGAGGCCTCGTACTTC. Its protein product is CASSYRDREASYF.

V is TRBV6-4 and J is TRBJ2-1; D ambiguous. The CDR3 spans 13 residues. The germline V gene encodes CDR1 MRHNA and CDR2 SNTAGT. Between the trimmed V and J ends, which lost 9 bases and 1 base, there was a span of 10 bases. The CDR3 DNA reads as TGTGCCAGGGAGAGACCGTCCTACAATGAGCAGTTCTTC. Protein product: CARERPSYNEQFF.

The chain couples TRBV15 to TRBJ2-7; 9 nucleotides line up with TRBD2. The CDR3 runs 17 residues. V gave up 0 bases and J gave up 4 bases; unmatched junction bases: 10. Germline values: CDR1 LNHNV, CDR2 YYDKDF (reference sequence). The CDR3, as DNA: TGTGCCACCAGCAGAGAATACGGCGGGGGGGCGAATTACGAGCAGTACTTC. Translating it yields CATSREYGGGANYEQYF.

CDR3 sequence: CASSQVGDSGEQYF. The CDR3 DNA follows: TGTGCCAGCAGCCAAGTGGGGGACAGCGGCGAGCAGTACTTC. The V gene is TRBV14, the J gene TRBJ2-7; 7 bases fit TRBD1. From germline, CDR1 is SGHDN and CDR2 FVKESK. This CDR3 region has 14 residues. With V trimmed by 1 base and J by 6 bases, 6 bases remained unmatched.

CDR3 sequence reads: CASSLRGRMSSGFLQVYEQFF. The CDR3 DNA follows: TGTGCCAGCAGCTTAAGGGGGCGGATGTCTAGCGGATTCTTACAGGTTTATGAGCAGTTCTTC. V and J are TRBV7-3 and TRBJ2-1; D is perhaps TRBD2 (7 bases). The CDR3 has 21 residues. The germline CDR1 and CDR2 sequences are SGHTA and FQGTGA. V was shortened by 1 base and J by 8 bases, with 33 bases between the two germline ends.